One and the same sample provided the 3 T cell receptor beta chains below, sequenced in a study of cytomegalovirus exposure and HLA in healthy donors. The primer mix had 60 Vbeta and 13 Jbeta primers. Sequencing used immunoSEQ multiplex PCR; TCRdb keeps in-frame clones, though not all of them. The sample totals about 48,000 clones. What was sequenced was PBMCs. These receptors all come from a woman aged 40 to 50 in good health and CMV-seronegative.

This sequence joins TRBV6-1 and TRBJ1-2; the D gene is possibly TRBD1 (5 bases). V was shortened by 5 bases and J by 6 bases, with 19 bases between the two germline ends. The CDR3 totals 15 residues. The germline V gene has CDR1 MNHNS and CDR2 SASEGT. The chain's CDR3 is CASSLRDGGQDGYTF. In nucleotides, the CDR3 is TGTGCCAGCAGTTTACGTGACGGGGGTCAGGATGGCTACACCTTC.

CDR3 nucleotide sequence: TGTGCCAGCAGCTTTGACAGGGTTAGCGCTTTCTTT. Protein: CASSFDRVSAFF. The gene calls are TRBV11-2 and TRBJ1-1; 7 positions match TRBD1. CDR1 SGHAT and CDR2 FQNNGV come from the germline V gene. Trimming removed 3 bases from V and 11 bases from J; junction bases left unmatched: 6. The length of the CDR3 is 12 residues. The variable domain in full, completed from reference TRBV11-2 and TRBJ1-1, reads EAGVAQSPRYKIIEKRQSVAFWCNPISGHATLYWYQQILGQGPKLLIQFQNNGVVDDSQLPKDRFSAERLKGVDSTLKIQPAKLEDSAVYLCASSFDRVSAFFGQGTRLTVV.

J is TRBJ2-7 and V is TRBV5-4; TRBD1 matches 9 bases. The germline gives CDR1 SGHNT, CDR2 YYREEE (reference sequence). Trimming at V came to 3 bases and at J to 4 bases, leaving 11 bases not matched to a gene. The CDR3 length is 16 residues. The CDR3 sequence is CASSSPSGTGMYEQYF. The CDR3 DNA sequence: TGTGCCAGCAGCTCTCCGTCCGGGACAGGGATGTACGAGCAGTACTTC. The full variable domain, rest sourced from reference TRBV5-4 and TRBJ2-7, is ETGVTQSPTHLIKTRGQQVTLRCSSQSGHNTVSWYQQALGQGPQFIFQYYREEENGRGNFPPRFSGLQFPNYSSELNVNALELDDSALYLCASSSPSGTGMYEQYFGPGTRLTVT.